The clone carrying this TCR beta chain was recorded only once. What it binds is unknown. The PCR used 60 Vbeta and 13 Jbeta primers. Only in-frame clones appear in the TCRdb table, and some are missing; sequencing was by immunoSEQ multiplex PCR. The data show some 100,000 clones, roughly 75% seen once. The data were obtained in a study of cytomegalovirus exposure and HLA in healthy donors. Study information: A previous analysis identified fewer than 130 million unique TCR beta sequences derived from roughly 190 million T cells.

Study outcomes and limitations: Per a prior analysis, the majority of TCR beta V segments were productive roughly 87% or roughly 30% of the time. A later analysis linked a missense DCLRE1C variant to TCR beta V- and J-gene trimming. In most subjects, TCR beta sequences reportedly gave accurate predictions of HLA-A and HLA-B alleles.

The CDR3 runs 13 residues. V lost 4 bases, J lost 7 bases, and 4 bases stayed unmatched. Germline V gene data show CDR1 as SGHDT and CDR2 as YYEEEE. The gene calls are TRBV5-6 and TRBJ2-1, with TRBD2 matching 8 bases. This clonotype was sampled from a woman younger than 35 in good health and CMV-seropositive. Sequencing was performed on PBMCs. The CDR3 nucleotides read TGTGCCAGCAGCCCGGGAGGGGCGAATGAGCAGTTCTTC. The encoded protein is CASSPGGANEQFF.